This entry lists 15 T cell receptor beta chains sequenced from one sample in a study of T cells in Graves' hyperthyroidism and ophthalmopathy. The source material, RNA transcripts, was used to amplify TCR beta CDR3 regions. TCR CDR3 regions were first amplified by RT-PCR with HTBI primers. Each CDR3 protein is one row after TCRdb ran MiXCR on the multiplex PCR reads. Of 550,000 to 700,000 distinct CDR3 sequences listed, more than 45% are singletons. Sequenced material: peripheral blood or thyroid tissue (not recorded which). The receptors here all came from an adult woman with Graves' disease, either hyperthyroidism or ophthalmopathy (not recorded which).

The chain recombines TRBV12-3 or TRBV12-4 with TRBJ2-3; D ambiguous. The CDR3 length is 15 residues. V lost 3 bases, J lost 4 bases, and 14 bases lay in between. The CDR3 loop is CASSFRQAGADTQYF. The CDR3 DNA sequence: TGTGCCAGCAGTTTCCGGCAGGCAGGTGCAGATACGCAGTATTTT.

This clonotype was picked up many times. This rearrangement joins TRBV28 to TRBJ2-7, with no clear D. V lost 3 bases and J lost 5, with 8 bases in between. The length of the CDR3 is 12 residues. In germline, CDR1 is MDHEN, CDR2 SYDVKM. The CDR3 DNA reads TGTGCCAGCAGTTTTGCTCCGAACGAGCAGTACTTC. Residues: CASSFAPNEQYF.

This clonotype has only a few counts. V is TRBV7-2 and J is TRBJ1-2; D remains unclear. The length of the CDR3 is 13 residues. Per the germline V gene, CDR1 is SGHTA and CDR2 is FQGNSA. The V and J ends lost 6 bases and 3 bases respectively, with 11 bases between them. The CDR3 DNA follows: TGTGCCAGCAGTTTAAGGTTTGACTATGGCTACACCTTC. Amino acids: CASSLRFDYGYTF.

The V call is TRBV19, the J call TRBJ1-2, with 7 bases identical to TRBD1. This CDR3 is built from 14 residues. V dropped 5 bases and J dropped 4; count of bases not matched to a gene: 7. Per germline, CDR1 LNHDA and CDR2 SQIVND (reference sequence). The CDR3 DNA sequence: TGTGCCAGTAGTCGACAGGGTCTGAGCTATGGCTACACCTTC. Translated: CASSRQGLSYGYTF.

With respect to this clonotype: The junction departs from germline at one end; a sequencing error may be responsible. CDR3 amino acids: CASSLGTSSISGANVLTF. The CDR3 DNA follows: TGTGCTAGCAGCTTAGGGACTAGCTCCATCTCTGGGGCCAACGTCCTGACTTTC. The chain combines TRBV7-7 with TRBJ2-6; TRBD2 aligns across 9 bases. CDR3 length equals 18 residues. Germline V gene lookup returns CDR1 SSHAT and CDR2 FNYEAQ (reference sequence).

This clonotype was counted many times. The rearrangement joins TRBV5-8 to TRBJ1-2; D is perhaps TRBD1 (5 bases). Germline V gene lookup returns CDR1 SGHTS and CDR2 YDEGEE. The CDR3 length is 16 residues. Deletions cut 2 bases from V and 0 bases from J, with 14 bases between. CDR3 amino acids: CASSFSMDTANYGYTF. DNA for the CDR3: TGTGCCAGCAGCTTCAGCATGGACACAGCTAACTATGGCTACACCTTC.

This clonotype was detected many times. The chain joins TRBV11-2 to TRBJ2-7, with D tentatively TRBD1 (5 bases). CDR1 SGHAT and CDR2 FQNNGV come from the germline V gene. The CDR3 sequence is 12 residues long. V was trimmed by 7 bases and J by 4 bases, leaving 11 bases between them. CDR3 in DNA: TGTGCCAGCACTGGGGCAGGATACGAGCAGTACTTC. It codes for CASTGAGYEQYF.

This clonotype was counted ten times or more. CDR3 sequence reads: CASSLSSGGFDSYEQYF. CDR3 DNA sequence: TGCGCCAGCAGCTTGTCTAGCGGGGGATTCGATTCCTACGAGCAGTACTTC. The genes are TRBV5-1 and TRBJ2-7; 10 nucleotides match TRBD2. From germline, CDR1 is SGHRS and CDR2 YFSETQ. Germline trimming cut 1 base from V and 1 base from J; bases unmatched to any gene: 8. This CDR3 contains 17 residues.

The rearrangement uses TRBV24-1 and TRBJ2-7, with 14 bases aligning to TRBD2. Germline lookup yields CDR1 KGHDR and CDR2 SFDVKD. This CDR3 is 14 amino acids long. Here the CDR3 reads CAIGLAGGRYEQYF. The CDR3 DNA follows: TGTGCTATTGGACTAGCGGGAGGAAGGTACGAGCAGTACTTC.

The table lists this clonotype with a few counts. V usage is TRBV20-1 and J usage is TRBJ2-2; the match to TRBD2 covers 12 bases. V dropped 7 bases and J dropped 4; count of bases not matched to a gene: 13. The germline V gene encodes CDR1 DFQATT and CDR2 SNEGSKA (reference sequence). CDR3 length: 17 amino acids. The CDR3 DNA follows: TGCAGTGAAGGGGAGACTCTAGCGGGAGGGGGCACCGGGGAGCTGTTTTTT. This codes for CSEGETLAGGGTGELFF.

The CDR3 loop is CSRSQPTSYGYTF. CDR3 in DNA: TGCAGCAGGTCTCAACCAACCTCCTATGGCTACACCTTC. V gene TRBV29-1 combines with J gene TRBJ1-2; the D is unclear. Germline CDR1 SQVTM, CDR2 ANQGSEA. The CDR3 runs 13 residues. V dropped 8 bases and J dropped 4 bases, with 17 bases sitting between them.

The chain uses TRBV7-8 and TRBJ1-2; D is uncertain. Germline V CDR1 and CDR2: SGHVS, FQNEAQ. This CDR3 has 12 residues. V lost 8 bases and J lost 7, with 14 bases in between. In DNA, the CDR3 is TGTGCCAGCCCCCGGCAGCGAAGTGGCTACACCTTC. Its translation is CASPRQRSGYTF.

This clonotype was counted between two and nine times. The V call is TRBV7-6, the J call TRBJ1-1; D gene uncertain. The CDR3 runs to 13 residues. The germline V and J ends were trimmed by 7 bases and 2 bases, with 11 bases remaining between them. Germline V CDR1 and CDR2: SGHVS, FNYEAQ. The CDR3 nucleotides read TGTGCCAGCATCGGTGGTCGTAACACTGAAGCTTTCTTT. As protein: CASIGGRNTEAFF.

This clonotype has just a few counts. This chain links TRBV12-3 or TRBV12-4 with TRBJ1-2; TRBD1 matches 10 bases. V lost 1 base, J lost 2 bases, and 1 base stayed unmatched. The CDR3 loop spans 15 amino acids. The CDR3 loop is CASSLGGQGNYGYTF. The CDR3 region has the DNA TGTGCCAGCAGTTTAGGGGGACAGGGGAACTATGGCTACACCTTC.

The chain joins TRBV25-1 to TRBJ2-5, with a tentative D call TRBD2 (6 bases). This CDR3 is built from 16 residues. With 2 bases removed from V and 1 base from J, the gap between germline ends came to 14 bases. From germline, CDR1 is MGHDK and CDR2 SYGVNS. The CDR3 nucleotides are TGTGCCAGCAGTGAAGGAAGGGCGGGACGCCAAGAGACCCAGTACTTC. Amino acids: CASSEGRAGRQETQYF.